This T cell receptor beta chain is drawn from a study of cytomegalovirus exposure and HLA in healthy donors (dated 2017 in TCRdb). Describing the broader study: The roughly 670 repertoires of the first cohort and the 120 validation repertoires were produced on the same platform, according to a later analysis. The study aimed to test whether signatures of past pathogen exposure could be identified by cataloging public T cell receptors. In addition to the first cohort of 666 subjects, a separate validation cohort of 100 to 150 different subjects was used. To predict cytomegalovirus infection status, the study brought together high-throughput TCR immunosequencing, statistical association of individual TCRs with disease status, and machine learning.

The donors belonged to the validation cohort of over a hundred subjects, which was separate from the roughly 670-subject first cohort. The germline V gene encodes CDR1 MNHEY and CDR2 SVGAGI. Reading from cysteine to phenylalanine, the CDR3 counts 13 amino acids. This entry keeps only the CDR3 DNA: 39 bases, framed from base 1. Turning to this clone: Its binding antigen is unknown. One end of the junction varies from germline; a read error may be responsible.

Points the paper makes about the study in general: A few of the identified cytomegalovirus-associated TCR beta chains were confirmed in vitro to be specific for cytomegalovirus antigens. Most TCR sequences were observed very rarely across donors, whereas some public TCRs were present in many individuals. The classifier was reported to diagnose cytomegalovirus status with high specificity and sensitivity in both the original cohort and the validation cohort. The study listed approximately 160 TCR beta chains as associated with cytomegalovirus. Subsequent analysis determined that TCRs grouped into clusters in the first cohort also showed a tendency toward co-occurrence across the 120 validation repertoires, and approximately 93% of cluster scores exceeded 0. All 120 or so repertoires were used to score co-occurrence in the validation cohort in a later analysis, because that analysis had no HLA typing for the cohort. The authors suggested that the approach could potentially be extended to other disease states and immunological phenotypes.

Libraries were built with the immunoSEQ multiplex PCR assay. In the authors' own workflow: A statistical classification framework was built to diagnose cytomegalovirus status from the catalog of TCR beta chain sequences. Drawn from immuneACCESS, this table holds only the in-frame rearrangements with V and J called that TCRdb kept. Clones are partly lost; checked studies trace under half to an unresolved V gene and leave the rest unexplained. V and J calls and clone size are those listed in that table; D and trimming were worked out from the DNA. The sample includes 150,000 to 200,000 clones, with around four fifths observed a single time. About 2% of the sample is taken by the ten largest.

The chain was built from TRBV6-5 and TRBJ2-4; possibly the D gene is TRBD1, per 5 matching bases. The sample was PBMCs. The TCR sequence derives from a man aged 25-45 years in good health and CMV-seropositive. The CDR3 sequence is CASSYPSGNNQYF. In nucleotides, the sequence is TGTGCCAGCAGTTACCCCTCAGGGAACAATCAGTACTTC.